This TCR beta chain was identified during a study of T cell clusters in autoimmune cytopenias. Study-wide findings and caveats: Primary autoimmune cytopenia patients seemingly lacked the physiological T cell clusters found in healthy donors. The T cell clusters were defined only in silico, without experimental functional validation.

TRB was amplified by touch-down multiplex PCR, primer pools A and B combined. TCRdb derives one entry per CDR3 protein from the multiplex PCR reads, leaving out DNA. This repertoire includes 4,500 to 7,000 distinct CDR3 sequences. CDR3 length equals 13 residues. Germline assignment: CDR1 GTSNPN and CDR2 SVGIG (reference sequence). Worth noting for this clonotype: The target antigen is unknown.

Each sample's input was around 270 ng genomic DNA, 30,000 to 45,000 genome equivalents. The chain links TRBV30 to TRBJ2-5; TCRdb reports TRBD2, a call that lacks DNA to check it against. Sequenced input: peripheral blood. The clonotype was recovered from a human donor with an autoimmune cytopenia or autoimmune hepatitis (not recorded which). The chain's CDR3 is CATATSGQETQYF.